This is a list of T cell receptor beta chains from one sample in a study of blood T cells in healthy people across ages. TCRdb analysed the 5' RACE reads with MiXCR anew, one entry per CDR3 protein. The sample lists 790,000 or so distinct CDR3 sequences, around 50% occurring once. The specimen sequenced was blood. The receptors originated from a man aged 40-50 years in good health. Each CDR3 is given with its conserved first and last residue. A D gene is named only where the DNA matches it firmly. Rows give clone size only sometimes, using once, few, many, or a class for an expanded clone.

j_call: TRBJ1-1; v_call: TRBV29-1; d_call: TRBD1; clone_size: -; cdr3_nt: TGCAGCGGGGGGGACAGGGGATCATCTGAAGCTTTCTTT; cdr3_aa: CSGGDRGSSEAFF
j_call: TRBJ1-6; v_call: TRBV5-1; d_call: -; clone_size: -; cdr3_nt: TGCGCCAGCAGCTTGGAGCACTCTAATTCACCCCTCCACTTT; cdr3_aa: CASSLEHSNSPLHF
j_call: TRBJ2-7; v_call: TRBV9; d_call: -; clone_size: -; cdr3_nt: TGTGCCAGCAGCGTACTTGAGGTTACCTACGAGCAGTACTTC; cdr3_aa: CASSVLEVTYEQYF
j_call: TRBJ2-3; v_call: TRBV6-1; d_call: -; clone_size: -; cdr3_nt: TGTGCCAGCATCCGGACCCCTCTCTACACAGATACGCAGTATTTT; cdr3_aa: CASIRTPLYTDTQYF
j_call: TRBJ2-2; v_call: TRBV24-1; d_call: -; clone_size: -; cdr3_nt: TGTGCCACCAGTGATGTGGACGGAAAGACCGGGGAGCTGTTTTTT; cdr3_aa: CATSDVDGKTGELFF
j_call: TRBJ2-1; v_call: TRBV6-5; d_call: TRBD1; clone_size: -; cdr3_nt: TGTGCCAGCAGACCTACCGGGACAGGGACCTACAATGAGCAGTTCTTC; cdr3_aa: CASRPTGTGTYNEQFF
j_call: TRBJ2-2; v_call: TRBV25-1; d_call: -; clone_size: -; cdr3_nt: TGTGCCAGCAGTCGAAGAGGGGGGAGTTCCACCGGGGAGCTGTTTTTT; cdr3_aa: CASSRRGGSSTGELFF
j_call: TRBJ2-3; v_call: TRBV29-1; d_call: -; clone_size: -; cdr3_nt: TGCAGCGCAGGTGGCGGGGGCACAGATACGCAGTATTTT; cdr3_aa: CSAGGGGTDTQYF
j_call: TRBJ2-4; v_call: TRBV15; d_call: TRBD1; clone_size: -; cdr3_nt: TGTGCCACCAGCAGAGCCTCTACAGGACAGGGGGGCATTCAGTACTTC; cdr3_aa: CATSRASTGQGGIQYF
j_call: TRBJ2-7; v_call: TRBV20-1; d_call: -; clone_size: -; cdr3_nt: TGCAGTGCTAGAGGGTCGTGGAGCGAGCAGTACTTC; cdr3_aa: CSARGSWSEQYF
j_call: TRBJ2-5; v_call: TRBV2; d_call: TRBD2; clone_size: -; cdr3_nt: TGTGCCAGCAGTGAATCTAGCGGGGGGCGTCGCAGAGAGACCCAGTACTTC; cdr3_aa: CASSESSGGRRRETQYF
j_call: TRBJ2-7; v_call: TRBV15; d_call: -; clone_size: few; cdr3_nt: TGTGCCACCAGCAGAGATTCGGAGCAGTACTTC; cdr3_aa: CATSRDSEQYF
j_call: TRBJ2-5; v_call: TRBV7-2; d_call: TRBD2; clone_size: -; cdr3_nt: TGTGCCAGCAGCTTAGGAGGTAGCGGGAGGATTCGGGAGACCCAGTACTTC; cdr3_aa: CASSLGGSGRIRETQYF
j_call: TRBJ2-7; v_call: TRBV20-1; d_call: TRBD2; clone_size: -; cdr3_nt: TGCAGTGCTAGAGATGGTCGCGGGGGGCAGTCCTACGAGCAGTACTTC; cdr3_aa: CSARDGRGGQSYEQYF
j_call: TRBJ2-1; v_call: TRBV20-1; d_call: TRBD2; clone_size: -; cdr3_nt: TGCAGTGCTAGACCCCCTCCGACTAGCGGGAGGGCCCACCGCTACAATGAGCAGTTCTTC; cdr3_aa: CSARPPPTSGRAHRYNEQFF
j_call: TRBJ1-2; v_call: TRBV6-2/TRBV6-3; d_call: -; clone_size: -; cdr3_nt: TGTGCCAGCAGTGACTCACCGGGATCTGGCTACACCTTC; cdr3_aa: CASSDSPGSGYTF
j_call: TRBJ2-4; v_call: TRBV11-3; d_call: TRBD2; clone_size: -; cdr3_nt: TGTGCCAGCAGCCCGGGACTAGCGGAACTCGTCTTAGCCAAAAACATTCAGTACTTC; cdr3_aa: CASSPGLAELVLAKNIQYF
j_call: TRBJ2-1; v_call: TRBV12-3/TRBV12-4; d_call: TRBD2; clone_size: -; cdr3_nt: TGTGCCAGCAGTTTAGAAGCGGGGAGGAAAGAGCAGTTCTTC; cdr3_aa: CASSLEAGRKEQFF
j_call: TRBJ2-7; v_call: TRBV4-3; d_call: -; clone_size: -; cdr3_nt: TGCGCCAGCAGCCGTACAGCGCGCCCAGTGGGCGACGAGCAGTACTTC; cdr3_aa: CASSRTARPVGDEQYF
j_call: TRBJ2-3; v_call: TRBV12-3/TRBV12-4; d_call: -; clone_size: -; cdr3_nt: TGTGCCAGCCGCTCCCGGGTTAACACAGATACGCAGTATTTT; cdr3_aa: CASRSRVNTDTQYF
j_call: TRBJ2-1; v_call: TRBV6-1; d_call: -; clone_size: -; cdr3_nt: TGTGCCAGCATTTTTACCCCCCTATACAATGAGCAGTTCTTC; cdr3_aa: CASIFTPLYNEQFF
j_call: TRBJ2-1; v_call: TRBV5-1; d_call: TRBD2; clone_size: few; cdr3_nt: TGCGCCAGCAGCATAGGGACTAGCGGGAGATACAATGAGCAGTTCTTC; cdr3_aa: CASSIGTSGRYNEQFF
j_call: TRBJ2-1; v_call: TRBV2; d_call: -; clone_size: -; cdr3_nt: TGTGCCACTTCACAGAGGGACGTCGGCAGGAGGGATGAGCAGTTCTTC; cdr3_aa: CATSQRDVGRRDEQFF
j_call: TRBJ2-7; v_call: TRBV5-1; d_call: -; clone_size: few; cdr3_nt: TGCGCCAGCAGCTTGGCCTTGGGACACGAGCAGTACTTC; cdr3_aa: CASSLALGHEQYF
j_call: TRBJ1-6; v_call: TRBV11-2; d_call: -; clone_size: -; cdr3_nt: TGTGCCAGCAGCCCCAACGGAGGGGTTACACTTTTTGATTCACCCCTCCACTTT; cdr3_aa: CASSPNGGVTLFDSPLHF
j_call: TRBJ2-1; v_call: TRBV20-1; d_call: TRBD2; clone_size: few; cdr3_nt: TGCAGTGGAAGGGCGGGAGTCACCTACAATGAGCAGTTCTTC; cdr3_aa: CSGRAGVTYNEQFF
j_call: TRBJ2-3; v_call: TRBV7-9; d_call: -; clone_size: -; cdr3_nt: TGTGCCAGCAGCCCCCGGGGTTTGTGGGGCACAGATACGCAGTATTTT; cdr3_aa: CASSPRGLWGTDTQYF
j_call: TRBJ2-5; v_call: TRBV15; d_call: -; clone_size: few; cdr3_nt: TGTGCCACCAGCAGAGATGGCAGAGAGACCCAGTACTTC; cdr3_aa: CATSRDGRETQYF
j_call: TRBJ2-7; v_call: TRBV14; d_call: TRBD2; clone_size: -; cdr3_nt: TGTGCCAGCAGCCCACTAGCGGGAGGTTTAGGCGAGCAGTACTTC; cdr3_aa: CASSPLAGGLGEQYF
j_call: TRBJ2-1; v_call: TRBV7-2; d_call: -; clone_size: few; cdr3_nt: TGTGCCAGCACCTCAGCTAGCAATGAGCAGTTCTTC; cdr3_aa: CASTSASNEQFF